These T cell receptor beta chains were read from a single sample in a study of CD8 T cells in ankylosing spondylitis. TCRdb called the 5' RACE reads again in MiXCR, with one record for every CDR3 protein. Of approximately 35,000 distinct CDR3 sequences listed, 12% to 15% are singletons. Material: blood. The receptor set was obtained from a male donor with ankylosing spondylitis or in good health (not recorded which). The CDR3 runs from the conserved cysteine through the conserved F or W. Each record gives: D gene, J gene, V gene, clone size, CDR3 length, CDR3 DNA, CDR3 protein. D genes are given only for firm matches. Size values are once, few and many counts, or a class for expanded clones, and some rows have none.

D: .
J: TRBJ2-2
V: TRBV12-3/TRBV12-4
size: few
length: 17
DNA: TGTGCCAGCAGTTTGGTCTTCGCAGCAGGGGGGTCCGGGGAGCTGTTTTTT
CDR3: CASSLVFAAGGSGELFF

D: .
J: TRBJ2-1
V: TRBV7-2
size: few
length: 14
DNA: TGTGCCAGCAGCTTAGCCGGTAGCGCCCATGAGCAGTTCTTC
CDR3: CASSLAGSAHEQFF

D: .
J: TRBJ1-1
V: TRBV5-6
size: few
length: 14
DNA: TGTGCCAGCAGCCCCGGCCCTGGGAACACTGAAGCTTTCTTT
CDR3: CASSPGPGNTEAFF

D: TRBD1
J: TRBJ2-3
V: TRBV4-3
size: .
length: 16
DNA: TGCGCCAGCAGCCCAATCCCGGGACAGGGCTCAGATACGCAGTATTTT
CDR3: CASSPIPGQGSDTQYF

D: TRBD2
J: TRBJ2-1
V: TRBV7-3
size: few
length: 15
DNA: TGTGCCAGCAGCTTAACACTAGCGGGCTGGCATGAGCAGTTCTTC
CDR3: CASSLTLAGWHEQFF

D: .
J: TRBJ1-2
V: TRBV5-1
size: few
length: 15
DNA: TGCGCCAGCAGCTTGTTGACAGAAAGGCGGGGTGGCTACACCTTC
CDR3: CASSLLTERRGGYTF

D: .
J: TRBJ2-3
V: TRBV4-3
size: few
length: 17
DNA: TGCGCCAGCAGCCAAGATACGGTTAACAGGGTGGGAGATACGCAGTATTTT
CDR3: CASSQDTVNRVGDTQYF

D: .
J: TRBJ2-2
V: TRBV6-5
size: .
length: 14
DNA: TGTGCCAGCAGCCTCCTTGAGGGACCCGGGGAGCTGTTTTTT
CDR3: CASSLLEGPGELFF

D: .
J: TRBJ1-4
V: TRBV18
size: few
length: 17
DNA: TGTGCCAGCTCACCAACGTGGAAGGGTGGAACTAATGAAAAACTGTTTTTT
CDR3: CASSPTWKGGTNEKLFF

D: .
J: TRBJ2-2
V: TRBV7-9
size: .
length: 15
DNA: TGTGCCAGCAGCCTGACTAGTACGAACACCGGGGAGCTGTTTTTT
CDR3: CASSLTSTNTGELFF

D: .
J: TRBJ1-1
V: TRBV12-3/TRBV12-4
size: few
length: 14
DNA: TGTGCCAGCAGTTTTGGGGGGGGTAACACTGAAGCTTTCTTT
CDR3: CASSFGGGNTEAFF